The 8 T cell receptor beta chains given below trace back to one sample, sequenced in a study of cytomegalovirus exposure and HLA in healthy donors. In the PCR, 60 Vbeta and 13 Jbeta primers were used. Measured with immunoSEQ multiplex PCR; TCRdb has only the in-frame clones, and not every one. This sample has under 200,000 clones, with around 68% found just once. The sample comprised PBMCs. The receptors stem from a man between 50 and 59 years old in good health and CMV-seronegative.

The chain links TRBV9 to TRBJ2-3, with 12 bases matching TRBD2. The V and J ends lost 3 bases and 4 bases, in that order; junction bases with no gene match: 12. This CDR3 spans 18 amino acids. Germline-derived CDR1 and CDR2 are SGDLS and YYNGEE. The CDR3 here is CASSAGTSGSLGADTQYF. The CDR3 DNA reads TGTGCCAGCAGCGCCGGGACTAGCGGGTCCTTAGGGGCAGATACGCAGTATTTT.

The V call is TRBV5-4, the J call TRBJ1-2, with 7 bases that match TRBD1. The germline gives CDR1 SGHNT, CDR2 YYREEE (reference sequence). The CDR3 is 14 amino acids. V dropped 4 bases and J dropped 5; count of bases not matched to a gene: 8. CDR3 residues: CASSSTGTAYGYTF. In DNA, the CDR3 is TGTGCCAGCAGCAGTACCGGGACAGCTTATGGCTACACCTTC.

The chain links TRBV28 to TRBJ1-2; tentatively, D is TRBD1 (6 bases). The CDR3 sequence is 15 residues long. Trimming stripped 1 base from V and 7 bases from J, with 16 bases between. Germline V gives CDR1 MDHEN, CDR2 SYDVKM. The CDR3 bases are TGTGCCAGCAGTTTATTGGTACCGGGGGGCGGTGGCTACACCTTC. The encoded protein is CASSLLVPGGGGYTF.

CDR3 nucleotides: TGTGCCAGCTCACCTACCATGAGGTCCGCCGGAAACACCATATATTTT. It encodes CASSPTMRSAGNTIYF. V gene TRBV18 combines with J gene TRBJ1-3, with D unclear. The CDR3 has 16 amino acids. Germline V gene lookup returns CDR1 KGHSH and CDR2 LQKENI. The ends were cut back, 3 bases at V and 4 bases at J, with 16 bases in the middle.

This clone has a handful of counts. This chain joins TRBV5-8 and TRBJ2-1; 7 bases fit TRBD1. The germline V gene encodes CDR1 SGHTS and CDR2 YDEGEE. CDR3 size: 14 residues. Trimming took 2 bases from V and 8 from J; bases not matched to a gene: 7. CDR3 in DNA: TGTGCCAGCAGCTTATCCGGGACAGTTGATGAGCAGTTCTTC. Amino acid sequence: CASSLSGTVDEQFF.

This clone was observed a few times. The chain carries TRBV28 and TRBJ2-4, with 9 bases that match TRBD1. Germline lookup yields CDR1 MDHEN and CDR2 SYDVKM. The CDR3 totals 18 residues. The V segment lost 5 bases and the J segment 2 bases; nucleotides outside the gene matches: 13. The CDR3 nucleotides are TGTGCCAGCAGTCCCAAAAACCGGGACAGGGTTACCAAAAACATTCAGTACTTC. It is translated as CASSPKNRDRVTKNIQYF.

This chain joins TRBV4-2 and TRBJ1-2, with 9 bases matching TRBD1. This CDR3 is built from 14 residues. Germline V gives CDR1 LGHNA, CDR2 YNFKEQ. The trim removed 4 bases at V and 6 bases at J, leaving 6 bases unmatched. The CDR3 DNA is TGTGCCAGCAGCCCCTGGACAGGGGAAGATGGCTACACCTTC. Protein sequence: CASSPWTGEDGYTF.

The chain combines TRBV7-2 with TRBJ1-2, with TRBD1 as a possible D gene (6 bases). The V and J ends lost 5 bases and 6 bases respectively, with 16 bases between them. This CDR3 comprises 14 residues. The germline CDR1 and CDR2 sequences are SGHTA and FQGNSA. The CDR3 DNA reads TGTGCCAGCAGCCCGATTCAGGGGCGCGATGGCTACACCTTC. As protein: CASSPIQGRDGYTF.